This T cell receptor beta chain was sequenced during a study of neurological immune-mediated disorders (dated by TCRdb to about 2019). As for the study more broadly: Among the 35 or so multiple sclerosis patients, relapsing-remitting MS was present in 31 and secondary progressive MS was present in 3. Peripheral blood TCR-beta repertoires from patients with HTLV-I-associated myelopathy (HAM/TSP), patients with multiple sclerosis, and healthy controls were compared in the study using UMI-based sequencing. The roughly 110 TCR-beta libraries covered PBMC samples along with longitudinal samples, technical triplicates, and paired sorted CD4+ and CD8+ T-cell subsets. The cohort comprised 68 subjects: some 15 HAM/TSP patients, approximately 34 multiple sclerosis patients and about 20 healthy controls.

Overall study outcomes, separate from this receptor: No association of the MS cluster with clinical or MRI features was observed, and the need for larger cohorts was stated by the authors. In a phylogenetic analysis, the repertoires of 18 out of 34 MS patients fell into a single cluster of related CDR3 sequences, pointing to a possible signature at the repertoire level. Across subjects, expanded clones never shared an identical CDR3 amino acid sequence, which suggests that the TCR-beta repertoires in every group were private. TCR clonal expansion was greatest in HAM/TSP patients and smallest in MS patients, who ranked below even healthy controls.

Unsorted PBMC libraries were generated from 2 million PBMCs stored in RNAlater at -80 °C until RNA extraction. Multiple sclerosis patients were enrolled in a US clinical protocol evaluating disease progression by magnetic resonance imaging. Peripheral blood was subjected to Ficoll-Hypaque density gradient centrifugation to isolate PBMCs, which were then cryopreserved in liquid nitrogen. The sample holds many counts of this clonotype. The antigen it recognizes is unknown. Within one base of it there is no much larger clone, and no base qualities were kept. To synthesize cDNA, template-switch 5'RACE was performed with a primer carrying a 10-nucleotide random unique molecular identifier so that each TCR transcript was tagged. Each sequencing run produced over 170 million TCR-beta sequences covering 15-18 subjects. Total RNA was extracted with the RNeasy kit. The KAPA Real-time Library Amplification kit was used to amplify TCR-beta VDJ regions with primers for the TCR constant region and the 5'RACE anchor. Sample indexes and Illumina adaptors were added in a first PCR, after which library yield was increased in a second PCR. After purification with Ampure beads, the TCR product of roughly 650 bp was size-selected on a 2% E-gel SizeSelection system. Before pooling, library quality was checked on a Bioanalyzer, concentration was measured with Qubit, and libraries were quantified with the Kapa Library Quantification kit. Paired-end 2 x 150 bp sequencing of the libraries was performed on an Illumina HiSeq 2500. To increase sequence diversity, roughly 24-31% phiX was spiked into each library pool. Under the source paper's analysis protocol: The quality-filtered reads were processed with the UMI-based MiGEC pipeline, whose error correction step removed more than 85% of the raw TCR sequences. VDJ genes were aligned to IMGT germline references, and each clonotype was defined by a unique CDR3 amino acid sequence together with V-J genes. VDJtools evaluated clonal expansion, Shannon diversity and CDR3 relatedness (CalcPairwiseDistances, ClusterSamples); CLCbio workbench built phylogenetic trees. Using coefficient-of-variation modelling across technical triplicates, the study counted a clone as expanded if it had at least 8 unique UMIs. The public reads were quality trimmed at Q25 with fastp and then assembled into clones with MiXCR by TCRdb, keeping productive beta chains. Records with the same CDR3 protein are collapsed into one entry carrying the most frequent genes and DNA. TCRdb's processing, not the authors', yielded these V and J calls. In all, the sample holds about 50,000 distinct CDR3 sequences, and under 2% of those were seen once. Under 2.5% of the sample is taken by the ten largest.

V is pruned by 6 bases and J by 1 base, leaving 1 base of the junction without a gene match. Reading from cysteine to phenylalanine, the CDR3 counts 12 amino acids. Just the 36-base CDR3 DNA is kept, in frame starting at base 1. The germline V gene (reference sequence) sets CDR1 to DFQATT and CDR2 to SNEGSKA. The chain uses TRBV20-1 and TRBJ1-1, with 8 junctional bases fitting TRBD1. The clonotype originates from a woman in her 40s with multiple sclerosis. The material sequenced was PBMCs. The CDR3: CSAGQANTEAFF. The DNA sequence reads TGCAGTGCGGGACAGGCGAACACTGAAGCTTTCTTT.